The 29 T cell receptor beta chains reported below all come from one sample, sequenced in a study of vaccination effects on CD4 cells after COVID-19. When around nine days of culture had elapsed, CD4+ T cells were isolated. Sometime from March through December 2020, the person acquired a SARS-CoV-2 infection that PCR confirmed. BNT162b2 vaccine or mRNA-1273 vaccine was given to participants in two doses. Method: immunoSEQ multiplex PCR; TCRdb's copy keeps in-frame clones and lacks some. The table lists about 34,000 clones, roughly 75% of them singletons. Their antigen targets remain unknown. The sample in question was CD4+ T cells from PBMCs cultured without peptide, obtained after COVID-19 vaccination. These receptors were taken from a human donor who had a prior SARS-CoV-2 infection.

CDR3 in DNA: TGTGCCACCAGCAGAGTGGGGACACTCCTCGGGTATGGCTACACCTTC. It codes for CATSRVGTLLGYGYTF. The rearrangement joins TRBV15 to TRBJ1-2, with a tentative D call TRBD1 (6 bases). V shed 1 base and J shed 5 bases, with 17 bases lying between them. Germline lookup yields CDR1 LNHNV and CDR2 YYDKDF (reference sequence). The CDR3 has 16 amino acids. Full variable domain (remainder filled in from reference TRBV15 and TRBJ1-2): DAMVIQNPRYQVTQFGKPVTLSCSQTLNHNVMYWYQQKSSQAPKLLFHYYDKDFNNEADTPDNFQSRRPNTSFCFLDIRSPGLGDTAMYLCATSRVGTLLGYGYTFGSGTRLTVV.

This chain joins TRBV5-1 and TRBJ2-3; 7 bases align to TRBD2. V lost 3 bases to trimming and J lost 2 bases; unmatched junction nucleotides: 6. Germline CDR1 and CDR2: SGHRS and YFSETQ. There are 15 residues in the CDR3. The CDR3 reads CASSWKERDTDTQYF. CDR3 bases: TGCGCCAGCAGCTGGAAGGAGCGGGACACAGATACGCAGTATTTT.

CDR3: CASRRLAGANTGELFF. The CDR3 DNA reads as TGTGCCAGCAGGAGACTAGCGGGAGCGAACACCGGGGAGCTGTTTTTT. This sequence joins TRBV27 and TRBJ2-2, with 12 nucleotides matching TRBD2. J was trimmed by 0 bases and V by 6 bases; bases with no gene match: 2. This CDR3 comprises 16 residues. The germline gives CDR1 MNHEY, CDR2 SMNVEV (reference sequence).

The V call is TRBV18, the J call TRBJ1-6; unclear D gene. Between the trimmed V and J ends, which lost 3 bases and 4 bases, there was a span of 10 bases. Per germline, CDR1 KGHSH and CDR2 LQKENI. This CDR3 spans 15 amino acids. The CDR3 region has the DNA TGTGCCAGCTCACCCTTGAGGGCTTATAATTCACCCCTCCACTTT. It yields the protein CASSPLRAYNSPLHF. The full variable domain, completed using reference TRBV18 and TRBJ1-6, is NAGVMQNPRHLVRRRGQEARLRCSPMKGHSHVYWYRQLPEEGLKFMVYLQKENIIDESGMPKERFSAEFPKEGPSILRIQQVVRGDSAAYFCASSPLRAYNSPLHFGNGTRLTVT.

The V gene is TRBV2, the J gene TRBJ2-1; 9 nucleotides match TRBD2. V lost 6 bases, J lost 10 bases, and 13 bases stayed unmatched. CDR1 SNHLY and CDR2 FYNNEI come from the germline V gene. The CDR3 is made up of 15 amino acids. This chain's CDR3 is CASSPQAGGAKEQFF. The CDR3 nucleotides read TGTGCCAGCAGCCCCCAAGCGGGGGGTGCTAAGGAGCAGTTCTTC.

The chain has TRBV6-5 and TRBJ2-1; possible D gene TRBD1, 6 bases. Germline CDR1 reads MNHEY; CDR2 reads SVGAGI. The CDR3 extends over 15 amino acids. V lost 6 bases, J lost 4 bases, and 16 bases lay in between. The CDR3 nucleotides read TGTGCCAGCAGCCGATTAACAGGGCCTTACAATGAGCAGTTCTTC. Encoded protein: CASSRLTGPYNEQFF.

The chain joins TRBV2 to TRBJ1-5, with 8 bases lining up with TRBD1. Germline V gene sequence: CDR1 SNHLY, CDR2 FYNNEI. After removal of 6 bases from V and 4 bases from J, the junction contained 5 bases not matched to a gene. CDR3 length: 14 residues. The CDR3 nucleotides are TGTGCCAGCAGCCAGGGGGCCGTAAATCAGCCCCAGCATTTT. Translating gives CASSQGAVNQPQHF.

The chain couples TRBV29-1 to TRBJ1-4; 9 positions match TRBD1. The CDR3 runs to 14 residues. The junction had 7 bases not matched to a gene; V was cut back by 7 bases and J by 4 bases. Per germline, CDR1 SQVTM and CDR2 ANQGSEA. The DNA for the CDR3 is TGCAGCGGGAACAGGGGGCTGGATAATGAAAAACTGTTTTTT. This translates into CSGNRGLDNEKLFF.

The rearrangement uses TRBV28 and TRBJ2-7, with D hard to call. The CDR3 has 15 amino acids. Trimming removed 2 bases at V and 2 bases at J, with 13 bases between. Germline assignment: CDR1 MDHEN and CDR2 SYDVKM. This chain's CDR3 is CASSLLAIPPYEQYF. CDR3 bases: TGTGCCAGCAGTTTACTGGCGATTCCCCCCTACGAGCAGTACTTC.

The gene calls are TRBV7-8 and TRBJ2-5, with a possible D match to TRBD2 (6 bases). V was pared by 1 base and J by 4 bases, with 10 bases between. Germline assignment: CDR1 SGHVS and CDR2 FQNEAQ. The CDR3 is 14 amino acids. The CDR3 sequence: CASSLGGVGETQYF. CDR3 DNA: TGTGCCAGCAGCTTAGGGGGGGTAGGAGAGACCCAGTACTTC.

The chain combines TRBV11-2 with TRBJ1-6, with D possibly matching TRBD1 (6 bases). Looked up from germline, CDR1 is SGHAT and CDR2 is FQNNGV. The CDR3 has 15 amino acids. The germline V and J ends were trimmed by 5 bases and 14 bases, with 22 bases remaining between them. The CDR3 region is CASSPQGIYILALHF. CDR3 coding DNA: TGTGCCAGCAGCCCTCAGGGGATATACATCTTGGCCCTCCACTTT.

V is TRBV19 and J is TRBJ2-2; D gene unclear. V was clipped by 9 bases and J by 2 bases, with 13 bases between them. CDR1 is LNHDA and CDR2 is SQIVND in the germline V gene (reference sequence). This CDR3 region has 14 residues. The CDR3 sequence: CASSRQPNTGELFF. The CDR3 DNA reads TGTGCCAGCTCGAGGCAACCAAACACCGGGGAGCTGTTTTTT.

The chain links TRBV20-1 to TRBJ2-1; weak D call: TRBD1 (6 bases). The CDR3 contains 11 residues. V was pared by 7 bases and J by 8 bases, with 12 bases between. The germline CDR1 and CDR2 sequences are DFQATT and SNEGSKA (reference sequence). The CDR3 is CSGLGADEQFF. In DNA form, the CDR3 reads TGCAGTGGGTTGGGGGCCGATGAGCAGTTCTTC.

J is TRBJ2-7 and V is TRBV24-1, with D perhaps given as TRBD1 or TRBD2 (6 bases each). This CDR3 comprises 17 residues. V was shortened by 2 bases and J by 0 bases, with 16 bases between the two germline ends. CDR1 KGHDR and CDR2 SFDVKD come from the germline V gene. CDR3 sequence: CATSDSGGGLGSYEQYF. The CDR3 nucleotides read TGTGCCACCAGTGATTCCGGGGGCGGGCTGGGCTCCTACGAGCAGTACTTC.

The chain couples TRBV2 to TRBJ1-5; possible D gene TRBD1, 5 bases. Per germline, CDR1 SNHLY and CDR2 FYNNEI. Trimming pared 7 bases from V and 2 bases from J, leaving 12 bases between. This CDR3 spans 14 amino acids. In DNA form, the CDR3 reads TGTGCCAGCAACGAGGGACGGGGCAATCAGCCCCAGCATTTT. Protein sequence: CASNEGRGNQPQHF. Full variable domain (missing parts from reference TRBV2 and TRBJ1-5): EPEVTQTPSHQVTQMGQEVILRCVPISNHLYFYWYRQILGQKVEFLVSFYNNEISEKSEIFDDQFSVERPDGSNFTLKIRSTKLEDSAMYFCASNEGRGNQPQHFGDGTRLSIL.

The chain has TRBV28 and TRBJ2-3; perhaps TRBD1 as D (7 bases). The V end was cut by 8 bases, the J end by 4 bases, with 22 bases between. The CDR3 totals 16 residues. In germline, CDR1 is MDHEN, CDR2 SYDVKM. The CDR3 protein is CASPPSRVRGADTQYF. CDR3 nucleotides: TGTGCCAGCCCCCCGTCCCGGGTCAGGGGGGCAGATACGCAGTATTTT.

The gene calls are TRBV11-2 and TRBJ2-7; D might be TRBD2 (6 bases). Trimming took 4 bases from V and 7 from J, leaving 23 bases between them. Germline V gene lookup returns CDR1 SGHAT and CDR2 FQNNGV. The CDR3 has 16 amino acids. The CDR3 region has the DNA TGTGCCAGCAGCTACCCATATTTAGCGGAGGGATGGGAGCAGTACTTC. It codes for CASSYPYLAEGWEQYF.

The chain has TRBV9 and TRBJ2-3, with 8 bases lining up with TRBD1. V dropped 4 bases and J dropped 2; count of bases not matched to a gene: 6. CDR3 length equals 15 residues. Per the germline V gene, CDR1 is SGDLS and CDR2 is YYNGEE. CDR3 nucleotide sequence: TGTGCCAGCAGCTTACGGACAGGGACCACAGATACGCAGTATTTT. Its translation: CASSLRTGTTDTQYF.

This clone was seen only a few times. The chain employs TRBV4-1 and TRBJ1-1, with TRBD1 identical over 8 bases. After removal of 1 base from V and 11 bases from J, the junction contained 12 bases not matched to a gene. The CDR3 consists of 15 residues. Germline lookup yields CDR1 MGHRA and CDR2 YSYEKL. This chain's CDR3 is CASSQGKDRELRAFF. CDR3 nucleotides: TGCGCCAGCAGCCAAGGGAAGGACAGGGAGTTGAGGGCTTTCTTT.

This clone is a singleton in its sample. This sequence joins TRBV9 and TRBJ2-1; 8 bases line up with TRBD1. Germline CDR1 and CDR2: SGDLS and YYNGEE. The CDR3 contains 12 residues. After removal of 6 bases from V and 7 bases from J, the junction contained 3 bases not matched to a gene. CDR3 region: CASTTGANEQFF. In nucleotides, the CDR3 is TGTGCCAGCACGACAGGGGCGAATGAGCAGTTCTTC.

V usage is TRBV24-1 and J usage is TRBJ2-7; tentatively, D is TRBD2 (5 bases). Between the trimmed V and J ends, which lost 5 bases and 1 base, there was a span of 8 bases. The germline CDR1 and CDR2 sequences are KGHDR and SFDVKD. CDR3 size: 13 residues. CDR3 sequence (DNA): TGTGCCACCAGTGGCGGACTTTCCTACGAGCAGTACTTC. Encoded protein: CATSGGLSYEQYF.

As DNA, the CDR3 is TGCAGCGTTGAAACTGGGGCCCAAGAGACCCAGTACTTC. This translates into CSVETGAQETQYF. This chain uses TRBV29-1 with TRBJ2-5; the D gene is possibly TRBD1 (5 bases). Trimming left V 2 bases short and J 1 base short, with 8 bases between. The germline gives CDR1 SQVTM, CDR2 ANQGSEA. CDR3 length: 13 amino acids.

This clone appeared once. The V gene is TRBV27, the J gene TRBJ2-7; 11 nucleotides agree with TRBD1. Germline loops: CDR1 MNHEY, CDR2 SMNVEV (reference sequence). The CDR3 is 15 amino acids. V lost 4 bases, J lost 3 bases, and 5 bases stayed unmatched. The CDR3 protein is CASSSRDRGFYEQYF. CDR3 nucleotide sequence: TGTGCCAGCAGTTCAAGGGACAGGGGGTTCTACGAGCAGTACTTC.

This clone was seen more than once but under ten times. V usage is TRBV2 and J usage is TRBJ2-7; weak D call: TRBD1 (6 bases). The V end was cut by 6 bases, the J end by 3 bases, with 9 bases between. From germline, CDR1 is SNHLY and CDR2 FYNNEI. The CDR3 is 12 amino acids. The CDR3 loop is CASRRQDYEQYF. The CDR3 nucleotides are TGTGCCAGCAGGAGACAGGACTACGAGCAGTACTTC. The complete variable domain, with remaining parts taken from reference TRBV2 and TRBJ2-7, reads EPEVTQTPSHQVTQMGQEVILRCVPISNHLYFYWYRQILGQKVEFLVSFYNNEISEKSEIFDDQFSVERPDGSNFTLKIRSTKLEDSAMYFCASRRQDYEQYFGPGTRLTVT.

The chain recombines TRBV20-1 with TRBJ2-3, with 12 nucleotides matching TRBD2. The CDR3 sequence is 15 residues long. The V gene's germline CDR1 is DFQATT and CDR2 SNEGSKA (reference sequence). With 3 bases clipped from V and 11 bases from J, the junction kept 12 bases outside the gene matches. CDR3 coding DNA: TGCAGTGCTAGTTACTCGGCTAGCGGGGGGGAAAAGCAGTATTTT. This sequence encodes CSASYSASGGEKQYF.

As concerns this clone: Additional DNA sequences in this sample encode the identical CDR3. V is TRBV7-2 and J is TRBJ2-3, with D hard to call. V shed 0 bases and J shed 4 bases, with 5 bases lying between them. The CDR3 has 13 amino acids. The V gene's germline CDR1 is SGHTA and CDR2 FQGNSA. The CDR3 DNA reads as TGTGCCAGCAGCTTAGCGGTGGCAGATACGCAGTATTTT. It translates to CASSLAVADTQYF. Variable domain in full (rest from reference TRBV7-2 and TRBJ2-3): GAGVSQSPSNKVTEKGKDVELRCDPISGHTALYWYRQSLGQGLEFLIYFQGNSAPDKSGLPSDRFSAERTGGSVSTLTIQRTQQEDSAVYLCASSLAVADTQYFGPGTRLTVL.

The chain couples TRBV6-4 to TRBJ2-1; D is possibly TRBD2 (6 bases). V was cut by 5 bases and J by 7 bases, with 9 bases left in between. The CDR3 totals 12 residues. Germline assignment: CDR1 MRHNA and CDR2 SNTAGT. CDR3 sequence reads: CASSPGENEQFF. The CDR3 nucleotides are TGTGCCAGCAGTCCGGGGGAAAATGAGCAGTTCTTC.

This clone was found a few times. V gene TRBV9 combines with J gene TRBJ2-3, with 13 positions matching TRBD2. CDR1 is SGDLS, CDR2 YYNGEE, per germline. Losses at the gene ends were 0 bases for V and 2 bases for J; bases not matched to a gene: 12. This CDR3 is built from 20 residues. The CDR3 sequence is CASSVGGGLAGEKYTDTQYF. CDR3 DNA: TGTGCCAGCAGCGTAGGTGGCGGACTAGCGGGGGAGAAGTACACAGATACGCAGTATTTT. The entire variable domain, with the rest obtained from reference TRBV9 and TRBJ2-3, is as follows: DSGVTQTPKHLITATGQRVTLRCSPRSGDLSVYWYQQSLDQGLQFLIQYYNGEERAKGNILERFSAQQFPDLHSELNLSSLELGDSALYFCASSVGGGLAGEKYTDTQYFGPGTRLTVL.

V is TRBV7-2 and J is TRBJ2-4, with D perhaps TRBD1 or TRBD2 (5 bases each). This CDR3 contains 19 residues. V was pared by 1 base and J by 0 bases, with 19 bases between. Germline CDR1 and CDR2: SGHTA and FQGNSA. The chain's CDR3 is CASSLGTREQGLAKNIQYF. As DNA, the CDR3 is TGTGCCAGCAGCTTAGGGACAAGGGAGCAAGGGTTAGCCAAAAACATTCAGTACTTC.